The 16 T cell receptor beta chains below all came from one sample that was sequenced in a study of response to subunit inactivated influenza vaccine. MiXCR was run by TCRdb on the RT-PCR reads, yielding one entry per CDR3 protein. The repertoire holds more than 450,000 distinct CDR3 sequences, under 9% seen once, with approximately 13% in the top ten. Source: PBMCs from blood, taken less than 30 months after vaccination. The receptor set was obtained from a man between 50 and 75 years old who received an inactivated influenza vaccine.

This clonotype has a count of ten or more. The chain combines TRBV4-1 with TRBJ2-7, with a tentative D call TRBD2 (5 bases). This CDR3 has 15 amino acids. Germline lookup yields CDR1 MGHRA and CDR2 YSYEKL. V was pared by 6 bases and J by 2 bases, with 17 bases between. The CDR3 nucleotides are TGCGCCAGCAGACTAGTCGGGATTTCAACCTACGAGCAGTACTTC. It yields the protein CASRLVGISTYEQYF.

V and J are TRBV10-3 and TRBJ2-2; perhaps TRBD1 as D (6 bases). Per germline, CDR1 ENHRY and CDR2 SYGVKD. V lost 0 bases, J lost 4 bases, and 9 bases lay in between. There are 15 residues in the CDR3. The CDR3: CAISESTGTTGELFF. CDR3 bases: TGTGCCATCAGTGAGTCCACAGGGACCACCGGGGAGCTGTTTTTT.

This clonotype has a count of ten or more. The gene calls are TRBV20-1 and TRBJ2-1; D is unresolved. The V end was cut by 6 bases, the J end by 2 bases, with 8 bases between. The CDR3 has 12 residues. Germline V gene lookup returns CDR1 DFQATT and CDR2 SNEGSKA (reference sequence). CDR3 sequence reads: CSAAATYNEQFF. In DNA, the CDR3 is TGCAGTGCGGCAGCTACCTACAATGAGCAGTTCTTC.

The sample holds many counts of this clonotype. V gene TRBV4-2 combines with J gene TRBJ1-5; D not resolved. This CDR3 has 14 residues. Trimming left V 3 bases short and J 4 bases short, with 10 bases between. Germline V gene data show CDR1 as LGHNA and CDR2 as YNFKEQ. The CDR3 nucleotides read TGTGCCAGCAGCCAGGCGGCGGCTAATCAGCCCCAGCATTTT. Protein product: CASSQAAANQPQHF.

V gene TRBV4-2 combines with J gene TRBJ1-4; D unclear. The CDR3 is made up of 16 amino acids. Germline V CDR1 and CDR2: LGHNA, YNFKEQ. With 0 bases removed from V and 8 bases from J, the gap between germline ends came to 16 bases. The CDR3 loop is CASSQDLEGYGEKLFF. CDR3 DNA: TGTGCCAGCAGCCAAGATTTGGAAGGGTATGGAGAAAAACTGTTTTTT.

This clonotype has just a few counts. V and J are TRBV2 and TRBJ2-1; the D gene is possibly TRBD1 (6 bases). V was clipped by 2 bases and J by 5 bases, with 16 bases between them. This CDR3 is built from 16 residues. Germline lookup yields CDR1 SNHLY and CDR2 FYNNEI. CDR3 in amino acids: CASSEHIRGRDNEQFF. The CDR3 nucleotides read TGTGCCAGCAGTGAACACATCAGGGGCCGAGACAATGAGCAGTTCTTC.

The rearrangement joins TRBV5-5 to TRBJ2-1; D might be TRBD2 (5 bases). The germline gives CDR1 SGHKS, CDR2 YYEKEE (reference sequence). CDR3 length: 16 amino acids. Trimming removed 2 bases at V and 7 bases at J, with 19 bases between. CDR3 sequence reads: CASSFVARSLENEQFF. For the CDR3, the DNA is TGTGCCAGCAGCTTTGTAGCGCGGAGCCTCGAGAATGAGCAGTTCTTC.

This clonotype was seen a few times. V is TRBV6-2 or TRBV6-3 and J is TRBJ1-1; D is unclear. The V end was cut by 0 bases, the J end by 2 bases, with 19 bases between. Germline V CDR1 and CDR2: MNHEY, SVGEGT. The CDR3 runs to 18 residues. CDR3 protein: CASSYSGLRQNYNTEAFF. CDR3 DNA sequence: TGTGCCAGCAGTTACTCCGGGCTACGACAAAACTATAACACTGAAGCTTTCTTT.

This clonotype was picked up a small number of times. V gene TRBV6-2 or TRBV6-3 combines with J gene TRBJ2-7; D is tentatively TRBD1 or TRBD2 (5 bases each). CDR1 is MNHEY and CDR2 is SVGEGT in the germline V gene. This CDR3 comprises 14 residues. V dropped 4 bases and J dropped 3 bases, with 13 bases sitting between them. The CDR3 sequence is CASSSGTTRYEQYF. The DNA for the CDR3 is TGTGCCAGCAGTTCCGGGACGACCCGCTACGAGCAGTACTTC.

The gene calls are TRBV4-2 and TRBJ1-2; D ambiguous. CDR1 LGHNA and CDR2 YNFKEQ come from the germline V gene. Trimming cost V 0 bases and J 8 bases, with 16 bases left between them. This CDR3 comprises 15 residues. This CDR3 reads CASSQEMSGIEGYTF. CDR3 bases: TGTGCCAGCAGCCAAGAAATGAGTGGGATTGAGGGCTACACCTTC.

This clonotype was seen a handful of times. The CDR3, as DNA: TGTGCCAGCAGTTTCGAACGGGTCGGTCAGCCCCAGCATTTT. Encoded protein: CASSFERVGQPQHF. V usage is TRBV12-3 or TRBV12-4 and J usage is TRBJ1-5, with D unresolved. V was clipped by 3 bases and J by 6 bases, with 12 bases between them. This CDR3 has 14 amino acids.

Concerning this clonotype: At one end the junction does not follow the germline gene, possibly because of a read error. The chain carries TRBV4-3 and TRBJ1-3, with D maybe TRBD1 (5 bases). Germline CDR1 and CDR2: LGHNA and YSLEER. CDR3 size: 16 residues. The CDR3 DNA is TGCGCCAGCAGCCAAGATCGTCTGGGGACCGGAAACACCTTATATTTT. It yields the protein CASSQDRLGTGNTLYF.

The chain links TRBV4-2 to TRBJ2-7; 7 nucleotides line up with TRBD2. Germline V gene sequence: CDR1 LGHNA, CDR2 YNFKEQ. The V and J ends lost 1 base and 3 bases, in that order; junction bases with no gene match: 6. This CDR3 region has 15 residues. Written as DNA, the CDR3 is TGTGCCAGCAGCCAAGGCCCGGCTAGCGGCTACGAGCAGTACTTC. Amino acids: CASSQGPASGYEQYF.

This clonotype was picked up many times. The chain links TRBV5-1 to TRBJ2-7; 7 bases are shared with TRBD1. Germline V gene sequence: CDR1 SGHRS, CDR2 YFSETQ. V was pared by 4 bases and J by 1 base, with 11 bases of the junction left unmatched. The CDR3 has 16 residues. CDR3 DNA sequence: TGCGCCAGCAGCCGGGACAGAGGGGCGTATTCCTACGAGCAGTACTTC. It encodes CASSRDRGAYSYEQYF.

This clonotype turned up a few times. The chain uses TRBV23-1 and TRBJ1-4, with TRBD1 matching 7 bases. TRBV23-1 has ORF status, its function being uncertain. This CDR3 has 15 residues. After removal of 2 bases from V and 7 bases from J, the junction contained 7 bases not matched to a gene. This CDR3 is CASSQNGTAPEKLFF. The CDR3 coding sequence is TGCGCCAGCAGTCAAAACGGGACAGCACCTGAAAAACTGTTTTTT.

The chain uses TRBV12-3 or TRBV12-4 and TRBJ2-3, with D possibly being TRBD1 or TRBD2 (7 bases each). V lost 6 bases and J lost 4, with 11 bases in between. The CDR3 loop spans 13 amino acids. CDR3 sequence: CASSPGGADTQYF. As DNA, the CDR3 is TGTGCCAGCAGCCCAGGGGGGGCAGATACGCAGTATTTT.